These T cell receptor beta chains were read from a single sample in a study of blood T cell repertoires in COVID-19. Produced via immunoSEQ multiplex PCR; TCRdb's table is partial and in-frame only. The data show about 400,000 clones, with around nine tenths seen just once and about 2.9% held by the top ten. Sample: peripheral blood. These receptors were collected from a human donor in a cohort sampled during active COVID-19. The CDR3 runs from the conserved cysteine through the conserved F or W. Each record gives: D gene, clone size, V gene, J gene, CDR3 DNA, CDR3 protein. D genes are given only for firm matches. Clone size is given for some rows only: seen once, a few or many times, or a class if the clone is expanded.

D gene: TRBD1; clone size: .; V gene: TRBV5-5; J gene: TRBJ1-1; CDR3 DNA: TGTGCCAGCAGCTTGGACCGAGGACAGGGTGGGAGAACTGAAGCTTTCTTT; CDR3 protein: CASSLDRGQGGRTEAFF
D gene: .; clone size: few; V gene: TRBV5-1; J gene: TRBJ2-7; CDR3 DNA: TGCGCCAGCAGCTTGGGACCAGACGGGGGAAAATACGAGCAGTACTTC; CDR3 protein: CASSLGPDGGKYEQYF
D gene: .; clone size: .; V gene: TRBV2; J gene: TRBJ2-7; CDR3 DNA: TGTGCCAGCAGTGAAGTTGACCCCGAGGGCGAGCAGTACTTC; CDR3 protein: CASSEVDPEGEQYF
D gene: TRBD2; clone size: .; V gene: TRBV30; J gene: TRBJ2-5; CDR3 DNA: TGTGCTGCTAGCGGGAGTGGTTACCAAGAGACCCAGTACTTC; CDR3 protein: CAASGSGYQETQYF
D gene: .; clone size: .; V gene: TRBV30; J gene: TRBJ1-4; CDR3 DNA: TGTGCCTGGAGTCCGTTTAGGGACATAGGCGAAAAACTGTTTTTT; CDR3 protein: CAWSPFRDIGEKLFF
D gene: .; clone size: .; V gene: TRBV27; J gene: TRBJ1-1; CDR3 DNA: TGTGCCAGCAGTTTATCGTCTCGGGGGTGGACTGAAGCTTTCTTT; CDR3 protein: CASSLSSRGWTEAFF
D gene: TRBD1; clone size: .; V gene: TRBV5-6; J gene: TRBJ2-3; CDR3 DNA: TGTGCCAGCAGCTTGACAGGGGACCCTACCACAGATACGCAGTATTTT; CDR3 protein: CASSLTGDPTTDTQYF
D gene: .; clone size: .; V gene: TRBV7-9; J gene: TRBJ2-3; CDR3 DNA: TGTGCCAGCAGCCTGGACTCGGATACGCAGTATTTT; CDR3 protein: CASSLDSDTQYF
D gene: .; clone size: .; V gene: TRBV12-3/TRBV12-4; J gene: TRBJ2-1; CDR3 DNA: TGTGCCAGCAGTTTATCCCAGAACAATGAGCAGTTCTTC; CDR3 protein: CASSLSQNNEQFF
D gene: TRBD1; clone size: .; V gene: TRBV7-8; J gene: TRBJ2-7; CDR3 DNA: TGTGCCAGCAGCTTAAATTGGGTCGAGGCGACAGGGGCCTACGAGCAGTACTTC; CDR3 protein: CASSLNWVEATGAYEQYF
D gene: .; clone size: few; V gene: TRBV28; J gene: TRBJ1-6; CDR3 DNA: TGTGCCAGCAGTTTCGCTGAGAACCATTCACCCCTCCACTTT; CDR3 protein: CASSFAENHSPLHF
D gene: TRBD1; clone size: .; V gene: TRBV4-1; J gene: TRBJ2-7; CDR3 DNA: TGCGCCAGCAGCCAATGGGGAGCAGGGGGAGACGTCGAGCAGTACTTC; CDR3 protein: CASSQWGAGGDVEQYF
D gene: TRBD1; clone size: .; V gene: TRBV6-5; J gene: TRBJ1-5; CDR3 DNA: TGTGCCAGCAGTCCCTCGGGACAGGGGGGGACCCAGCATTTT; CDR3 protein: CASSPSGQGGTQHF
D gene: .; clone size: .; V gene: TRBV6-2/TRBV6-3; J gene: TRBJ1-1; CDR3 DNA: TGTGCCAGCAGTCACGGGACTTCCAAGGTGAACACTGAAGCTTTCTTT; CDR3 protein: CASSHGTSKVNTEAFF
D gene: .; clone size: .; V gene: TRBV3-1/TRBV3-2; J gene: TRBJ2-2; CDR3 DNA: TGTGCCAGCAGCCAAGAATCGAAGGGGGGGGCTGCCGGGGAGCTGTTTTTT; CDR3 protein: CASSQESKGGAAGELFF
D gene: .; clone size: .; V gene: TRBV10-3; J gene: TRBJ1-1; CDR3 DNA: TGTGCCATCAGTGAGAATCCAGAGGGCACTGAAGCTTTCTTT; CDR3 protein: CAISENPEGTEAFF
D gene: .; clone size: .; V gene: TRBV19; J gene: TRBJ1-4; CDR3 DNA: TGTGCCAGTAGTATTTTGCTCGGTAGCCGCTTAAATGAAAAACTGTTTTTT; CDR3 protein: CASSILLGSRLNEKLFF
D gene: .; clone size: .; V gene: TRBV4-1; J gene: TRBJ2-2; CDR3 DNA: TGCGCCAGCAGCCTCCGGAGGACCAGGGAGGATGCCGGGGAGCTGTTTTTT; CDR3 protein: CASSLRRTREDAGELFF
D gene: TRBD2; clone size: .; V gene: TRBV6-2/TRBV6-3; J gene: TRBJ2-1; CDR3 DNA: TGTGCCAGCAGTTACTCTTCCGGGACTAGATGGTTCTTC; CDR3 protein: CASSYSSGTRWFF
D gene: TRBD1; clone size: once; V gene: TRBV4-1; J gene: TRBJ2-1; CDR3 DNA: TGCGCCAGCAGCCAGAGGGGAGGACAGGGTTTGGGAAATGAGCAGTTCTTC; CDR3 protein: CASSQRGGQGLGNEQFF
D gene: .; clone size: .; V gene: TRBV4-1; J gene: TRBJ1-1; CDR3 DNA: TGCGCCAGCAGCCAAGTGGGACAGAACACTGAAGCTTTCTTT; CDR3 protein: CASSQVGQNTEAFF
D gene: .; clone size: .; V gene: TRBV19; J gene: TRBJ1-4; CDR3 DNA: TGTGCCAGTAGCCCCTCGGGTGGGGGGATCGGGGAAAAACTGTTTTTT; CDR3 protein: CASSPSGGGIGEKLFF
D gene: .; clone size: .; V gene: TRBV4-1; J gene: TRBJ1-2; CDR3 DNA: TGCGCCAGCAGCCAAGATGTTGGGGGGATCTATGGCTACACCTTC; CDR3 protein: CASSQDVGGIYGYTF
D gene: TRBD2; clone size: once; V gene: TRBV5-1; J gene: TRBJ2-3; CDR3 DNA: TGCGCCAGCAGCCCTATAGCGGGTTATAGCACAGATACGCAGTATTTT; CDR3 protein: CASSPIAGYSTDTQYF
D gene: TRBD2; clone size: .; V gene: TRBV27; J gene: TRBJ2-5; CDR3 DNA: TGTGCCAGCAGCCTTTCCGGGCCTAGCGGGGAGACCCAGTACTTC; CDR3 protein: CASSLSGPSGETQYF
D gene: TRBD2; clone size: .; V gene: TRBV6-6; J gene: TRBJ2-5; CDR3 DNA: TGTGCCAGCGGGGGGGACGGGGAGACCCAGTACTTC; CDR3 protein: CASGGDGETQYF
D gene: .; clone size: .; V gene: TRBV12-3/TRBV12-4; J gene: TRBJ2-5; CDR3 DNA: TGTGCCAGCAGCCACTATGGGGAGACCCAGTACTTC; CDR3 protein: CASSHYGETQYF
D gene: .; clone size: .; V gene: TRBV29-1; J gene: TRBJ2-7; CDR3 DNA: TGCAGCGTTGAAATTTCGTCTGGGCTGTGGAGGGGCGAGCAGTACTTC; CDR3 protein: CSVEISSGLWRGEQYF
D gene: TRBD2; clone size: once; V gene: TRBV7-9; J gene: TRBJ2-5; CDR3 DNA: TGTGCCAGCAGCATTAGAAGGACTAGCGGGAGTGAGACCCAGTACTTC; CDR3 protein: CASSIRRTSGSETQYF
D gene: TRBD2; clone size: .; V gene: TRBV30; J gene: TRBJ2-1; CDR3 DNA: TGTGCCTGGAGTGACGGGACTAGCGGGGGGGCCGGTGAGCAGTTCTTC; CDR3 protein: CAWSDGTSGGAGEQFF
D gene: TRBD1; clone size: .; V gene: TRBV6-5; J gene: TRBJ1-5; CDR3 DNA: TGTGCCAGCGTAGGCAGGGGGCGCAATCAGCCCCAGCATTTT; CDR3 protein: CASVGRGRNQPQHF
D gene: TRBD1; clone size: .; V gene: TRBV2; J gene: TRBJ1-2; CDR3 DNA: TGTGCCAGCAGTCCCCGGGACAGGGGTTCTAAAGACTATGGCTACACCTTC; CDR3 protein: CASSPRDRGSKDYGYTF
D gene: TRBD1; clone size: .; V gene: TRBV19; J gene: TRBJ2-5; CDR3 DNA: TGTGCCAGTAGTACAAACAGGGGGCAAGAGACCCAGTACTTC; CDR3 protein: CASSTNRGQETQYF
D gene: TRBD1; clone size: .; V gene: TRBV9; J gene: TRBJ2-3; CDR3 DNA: TGTGCCAGCACTCCGGGACAGGGTGGTGGGGATACGCAGTATTTT; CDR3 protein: CASTPGQGGGDTQYF
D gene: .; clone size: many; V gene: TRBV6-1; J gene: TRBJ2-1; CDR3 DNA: TGTGCCAGCAGTGGCCTTGATAGCTCATCGGACAATGAGCAGTTCTTC; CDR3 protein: CASSGLDSSSDNEQFF
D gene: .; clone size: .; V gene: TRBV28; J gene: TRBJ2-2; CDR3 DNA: TGTGCCAGCAGTTGGCGGGGAGAGAACACCGGGGAGCTGTTTTTT; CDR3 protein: CASSWRGENTGELFF
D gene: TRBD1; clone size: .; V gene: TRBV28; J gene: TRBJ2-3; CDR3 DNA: TGTGCCAGCAGTTCCTTACAGGGGATCACAGATACGCAGTATTTT; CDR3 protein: CASSSLQGITDTQYF
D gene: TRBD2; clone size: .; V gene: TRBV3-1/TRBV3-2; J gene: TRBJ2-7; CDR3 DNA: TGTGCCAGCAGCCAAGATTTAGCGGGGGGCTACGAGCAGTACTTC; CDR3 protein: CASSQDLAGGYEQYF
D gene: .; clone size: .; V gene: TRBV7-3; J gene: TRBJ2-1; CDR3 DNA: TGTGCCAGCAGCTTAAGCAGCTCCTACAATGAGCAGTTCTTC; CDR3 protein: CASSLSSSYNEQFF
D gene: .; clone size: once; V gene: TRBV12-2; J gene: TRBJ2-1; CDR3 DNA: TGTGCAAGTCGCTTGTTTGGACTAGCCATCGATGAGCAGTTCTTC; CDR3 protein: CASRLFGLAIDEQFF
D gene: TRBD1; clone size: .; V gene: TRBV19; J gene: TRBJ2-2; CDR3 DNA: TGTGCCAGTACCCCGTACGGACAGGACGGCGACGGGGAGCTGTTTTTT; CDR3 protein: CASTPYGQDGDGELFF
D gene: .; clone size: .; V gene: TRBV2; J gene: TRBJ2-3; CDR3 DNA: TGTGCCAGCAGTGAAGCTCCGCGGTTCGGGTATTTT; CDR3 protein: CASSEAPRFGYF